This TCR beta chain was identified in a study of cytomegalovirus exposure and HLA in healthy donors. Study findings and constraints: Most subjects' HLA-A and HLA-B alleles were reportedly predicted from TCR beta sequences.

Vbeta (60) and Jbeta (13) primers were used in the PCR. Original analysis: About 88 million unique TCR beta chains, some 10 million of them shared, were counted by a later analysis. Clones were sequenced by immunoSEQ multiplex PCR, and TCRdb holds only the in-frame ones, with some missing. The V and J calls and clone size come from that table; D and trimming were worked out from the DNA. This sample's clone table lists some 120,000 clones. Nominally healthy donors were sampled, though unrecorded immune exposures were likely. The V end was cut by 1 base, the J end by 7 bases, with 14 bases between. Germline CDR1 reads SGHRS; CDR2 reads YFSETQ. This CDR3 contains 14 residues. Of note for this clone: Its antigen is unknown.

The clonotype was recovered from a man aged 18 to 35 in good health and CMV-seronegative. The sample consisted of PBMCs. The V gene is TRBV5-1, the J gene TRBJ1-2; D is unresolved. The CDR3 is CASSLREIKGGYTF. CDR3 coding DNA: TGCGCCAGCAGCTTGCGGGAGATAAAGGGTGGCTACACCTTC.